The rows below give T cell receptor beta chains drawn from one sample of a study of blood T cell repertoires in COVID-19. Assay used: immunoSEQ multiplex PCR; TCRdb lists only in-frame clones, some missing. The sample consists of about 210,000 clones, about 83% of them appearing once. Sequencing used peripheral blood. The receptors here all came from a woman in her forties or fifties with active or convalescent COVID-19. The CDR3 runs from the conserved cysteine through the conserved F or W. D genes are given only for firm matches. Clone size appears in some rows only: once, few, many, or a class for an expanded clone.

v_gene: TRBV6-5; d_gene: TRBD1; abundance: NA; j_gene: TRBJ1-5; CDR3aa: CASSYWTGINQPQHF; CDR3nt: TGTGCCAGCAGTTACTGGACAGGGATCAATCAGCCCCAGCATTTT
v_gene: TRBV5-1; d_gene: NA; abundance: NA; j_gene: TRBJ2-1; CDR3aa: CASSLRVPGRDPYNEQFF; CDR3nt: TGCGCCAGCAGCTTGAGGGTACCTGGGCGGGACCCTTACAATGAGCAGTTCTTC
v_gene: TRBV18; d_gene: NA; abundance: NA; j_gene: TRBJ2-3; CDR3aa: CASSPSRGSTDTQYF; CDR3nt: TGTGCCAGCTCACCGTCCCGCGGATCCACAGATACGCAGTATTTT
v_gene: TRBV4-2; d_gene: NA; abundance: NA; j_gene: TRBJ2-5; CDR3aa: CASSQDETKGETQYF; CDR3nt: TGTGCCAGCAGCCAAGATGAGACTAAGGGAGAGACCCAGTACTTC
v_gene: TRBV11-2; d_gene: NA; abundance: NA; j_gene: TRBJ1-2; CDR3aa: CASSQDRNYGYTF; CDR3nt: TGTGCCAGCAGCCAGGACAGAAACTATGGCTACACCTTC
v_gene: TRBV24-1; d_gene: NA; abundance: NA; j_gene: TRBJ2-6; CDR3aa: CATSRGSGANVLTF; CDR3nt: TGTGCCACCAGTCGAGGATCTGGGGCCAACGTCCTGACTTTC
v_gene: TRBV6-6; d_gene: NA; abundance: NA; j_gene: TRBJ1-2; CDR3aa: CASKGSQGPNYGYTF; CDR3nt: TGTGCCAGCAAGGGTTCGCAGGGCCCTAACTATGGCTACACCTTC
v_gene: TRBV6-1; d_gene: TRBD1; abundance: NA; j_gene: TRBJ1-2; CDR3aa: CASSDRGQPEGTYGYTF; CDR3nt: TGTGCCAGCAGTGACCGGGGACAGCCAGAAGGAACCTATGGCTACACCTTC
v_gene: TRBV5-4; d_gene: NA; abundance: NA; j_gene: TRBJ1-1; CDR3aa: CASSSVNTEAFF; CDR3nt: TGTGCCAGCAGCTCGGTGAACACTGAAGCTTTCTTT
v_gene: TRBV7-9; d_gene: NA; abundance: NA; j_gene: TRBJ1-4; CDR3aa: CASSLSRAGKEKLFF; CDR3nt: TGTGCCAGCAGCTTATCTAGGGCAGGGAAGGAAAAACTGTTTTTT
v_gene: TRBV24-1; d_gene: TRBD1; abundance: NA; j_gene: TRBJ2-2; CDR3aa: CATSDWRTGGTGELFF; CDR3nt: TGTGCCACCAGTGATTGGAGGACAGGGGGTACCGGGGAGCTGTTTTTT
v_gene: TRBV3-1/TRBV3-2; d_gene: TRBD1; abundance: NA; j_gene: TRBJ1-2; CDR3aa: CASSSRGANYGYTF; CDR3nt: TGTGCCAGCAGTAGCAGGGGGGCTAACTATGGCTACACCTTC
v_gene: TRBV28; d_gene: TRBD2; abundance: NA; j_gene: TRBJ2-1; CDR3aa: CASSAVLGGNNEQFF; CDR3nt: TGTGCCAGCAGTGCCGTATTGGGGGGGAACAATGAGCAGTTCTTC
v_gene: TRBV6-5; d_gene: TRBD1; abundance: NA; j_gene: TRBJ1-1; CDR3aa: CASTRQGAQAFF; CDR3nt: TGTGCCAGCACCAGACAGGGGGCACAAGCTTTCTTT
v_gene: TRBV9; d_gene: TRBD2; abundance: NA; j_gene: TRBJ2-3; CDR3aa: CASSPGTSVTDTQYF; CDR3nt: TGTGCCAGCAGCCCTGGGACTAGCGTCACAGATACGCAGTATTTT
v_gene: TRBV2; d_gene: NA; abundance: NA; j_gene: TRBJ1-6; CDR3aa: CASSEEHSPLHF; CDR3nt: TGTGCCAGCAGTGAAGAACACTCACCCCTCCACTTT
v_gene: TRBV4-1; d_gene: TRBD1; abundance: NA; j_gene: TRBJ1-1; CDR3aa: CASSQAAGQGYTEAFF; CDR3nt: TGCGCCAGCAGCCAAGCGGCGGGACAGGGCTACACTGAAGCTTTCTTT
v_gene: TRBV19; d_gene: TRBD2; abundance: NA; j_gene: TRBJ2-5; CDR3aa: CASSITRLAGVGETQYF; CDR3nt: TGTGCCAGTAGTATTACCCGACTAGCGGGAGTGGGAGAGACCCAGTACTTC
v_gene: TRBV5-1; d_gene: NA; abundance: NA; j_gene: TRBJ1-1; CDR3aa: CASRAGSSTEAFF; CDR3nt: TGCGCCAGCAGGGCAGGGTCCTCCACTGAAGCTTTCTTT
v_gene: TRBV19; d_gene: TRBD2; abundance: NA; j_gene: TRBJ2-2; CDR3aa: CASSVLAGEVNTGELFF; CDR3nt: TGTGCCAGTAGTGTACTAGCGGGGGAGGTTAACACCGGGGAGCTGTTTTTT
v_gene: TRBV19; d_gene: TRBD2; abundance: NA; j_gene: TRBJ2-1; CDR3aa: CASSIGRGLAGGSSNEQFF; CDR3nt: TGTGCCAGTAGTATAGGAAGGGGTCTAGCGGGAGGTTCTTCCAATGAGCAGTTCTTC
v_gene: TRBV6-1; d_gene: NA; abundance: NA; j_gene: TRBJ1-2; CDR3aa: CASSEMGGEGYGYTF; CDR3nt: TGTGCCAGCAGTGAAATGGGAGGGGAAGGCTATGGCTACACCTTC
v_gene: TRBV5-1; d_gene: NA; abundance: NA; j_gene: TRBJ1-3; CDR3aa: CASSLQGAEGNTIYF; CDR3nt: TGCGCCAGCAGCTTACAGGGTGCGGAGGGAAACACCATATATTTT
v_gene: TRBV27; d_gene: NA; abundance: NA; j_gene: TRBJ1-5; CDR3aa: CASSFYNQPQHF; CDR3nt: TGTGCCAGCAGTTTTTACAATCAGCCCCAGCATTTT
v_gene: TRBV28; d_gene: NA; abundance: NA; j_gene: TRBJ1-4; CDR3aa: CASHGRPNEKLFF; CDR3nt: TGTGCCAGCCATGGGCGCCCTAATGAAAAACTGTTTTTT
v_gene: TRBV19; d_gene: NA; abundance: few; j_gene: TRBJ2-1; CDR3aa: CASSFGDYNEQFF; CDR3nt: TGTGCCAGTAGTTTCGGAGACTACAATGAGCAGTTCTTC
v_gene: TRBV3-1/TRBV3-2; d_gene: NA; abundance: NA; j_gene: TRBJ2-5; CDR3aa: CASSHRAYVHGGETQYF; CDR3nt: TGTGCCAGCAGCCACCGAGCCTACGTCCATGGGGGGGAGACCCAGTACTTC
v_gene: TRBV4-2; d_gene: NA; abundance: NA; j_gene: TRBJ1-1; CDR3aa: CASSQARGQMNTEAFF; CDR3nt: TGTGCCAGCAGCCAAGCGCGTGGGCAGATGAACACTGAAGCTTTCTTT
v_gene: TRBV28; d_gene: TRBD1; abundance: NA; j_gene: TRBJ1-6; CDR3aa: CASGRPQGAGSPLHF; CDR3nt: TGTGCCAGCGGCCGCCCGCAGGGGGCTGGTTCACCCCTCCACTTT
v_gene: TRBV2; d_gene: NA; abundance: NA; j_gene: TRBJ1-1; CDR3aa: CASAGRQGRNTEAFF; CDR3nt: TGTGCCAGCGCAGGTCGTCAGGGTCGGAACACTGAAGCTTTCTTT
v_gene: TRBV29-1; d_gene: TRBD1; abundance: NA; j_gene: TRBJ1-2; CDR3aa: CSVEQGDRQGGGYTF; CDR3nt: TGCAGCGTTGAACAGGGGGACAGACAAGGGGGAGGCTACACCTTC
v_gene: TRBV19; d_gene: NA; abundance: NA; j_gene: TRBJ2-3; CDR3aa: CASTRQGLDTQYF; CDR3nt: TGTGCCAGTACCCGGCAGGGTCTGGATACGCAGTATTTT
v_gene: TRBV7-2; d_gene: NA; abundance: NA; j_gene: TRBJ1-1; CDR3aa: CASSPSQDANTEAFF; CDR3nt: TGTGCCAGCAGCCCGTCACAGGATGCGAACACTGAAGCTTTCTTT
v_gene: TRBV28; d_gene: TRBD2; abundance: NA; j_gene: TRBJ2-1; CDR3aa: CASRRTSGGSYNEQFF; CDR3nt: TGTGCCAGCAGGAGGACTAGCGGGGGGTCTTACAATGAGCAGTTCTTC
v_gene: TRBV9; d_gene: NA; abundance: NA; j_gene: TRBJ1-3; CDR3aa: CASSVQESGNTIYF; CDR3nt: TGTGCCAGCAGCGTACAGGAATCTGGAAACACCATATATTTT
v_gene: TRBV14; d_gene: NA; abundance: few; j_gene: TRBJ1-2; CDR3aa: CASSQERQALPIAHLANYGYTF; CDR3nt: TGTGCCAGCAGCCAAGAGCGACAGGCCCTTCCGATAGCACATCTTGCTAACTATGGCTACACCTTC
v_gene: TRBV3-1/TRBV3-2; d_gene: NA; abundance: NA; j_gene: TRBJ1-6; CDR3aa: CASSASSYNSPLHF; CDR3nt: TGTGCCAGCAGCGCGTCCTCCTATAATTCACCCCTCCACTTT
v_gene: TRBV6-5; d_gene: NA; abundance: few; j_gene: TRBJ1-3; CDR3aa: CASRAMSSGNTIYF; CDR3nt: TGTGCCAGCAGAGCCATGAGCTCTGGAAACACCATATATTTT
v_gene: TRBV7-2; d_gene: NA; abundance: NA; j_gene: TRBJ2-4; CDR3aa: CASSFRQVNIQYF; CDR3nt: TGTGCCAGCAGCTTTAGACAGGTGAACATTCAGTACTTC
v_gene: TRBV6-5; d_gene: NA; abundance: NA; j_gene: TRBJ1-1; CDR3aa: CASSYYTGSEAFF; CDR3nt: TGTGCCAGCAGTTACTACACAGGGTCTGAAGCTTTCTTT
v_gene: TRBV7-9; d_gene: TRBD1; abundance: NA; j_gene: TRBJ2-7; CDR3aa: CASSLTTGLEQYF; CDR3nt: TGTGCCAGCAGCTTGACGACAGGGCTCGAGCAGTACTTC